This TCR beta chain was recovered during a study of T-cell reconstitution after alpha-beta-depleted transplantation in children. This clonotype was counted only a few times. The authors prepared the TCRbeta library with unique molecular identifiers. TCRdb re-called the PCR reads through MiXCR, storing one row per CDR3 protein. The top ten clones hold 4.5% to 6% of a sample with 440,000 or so distinct CDR3 sequences, approximately 11% of them seen once. With 4 bases removed from V and 5 bases from J, the gap between germline ends came to 8 bases. This CDR3 has 12 residues. Germline V gene sequence: CDR1 LNHNV, CDR2 YYDKDF (reference sequence).

This receptor was obtained from a human donor who donated a stem cell graft to a child with acute myeloid leukemia. This chain links TRBV15 with TRBJ2-5; D uncertain. The material was PBMCs from the stem cell graft donor, obtained from the stem cell graft. CDR3: CATSKNGETQYF. Here the CDR3 DNA reads TGTGCCACCAGCAAGAACGGGGAGACCCAGTACTTC.